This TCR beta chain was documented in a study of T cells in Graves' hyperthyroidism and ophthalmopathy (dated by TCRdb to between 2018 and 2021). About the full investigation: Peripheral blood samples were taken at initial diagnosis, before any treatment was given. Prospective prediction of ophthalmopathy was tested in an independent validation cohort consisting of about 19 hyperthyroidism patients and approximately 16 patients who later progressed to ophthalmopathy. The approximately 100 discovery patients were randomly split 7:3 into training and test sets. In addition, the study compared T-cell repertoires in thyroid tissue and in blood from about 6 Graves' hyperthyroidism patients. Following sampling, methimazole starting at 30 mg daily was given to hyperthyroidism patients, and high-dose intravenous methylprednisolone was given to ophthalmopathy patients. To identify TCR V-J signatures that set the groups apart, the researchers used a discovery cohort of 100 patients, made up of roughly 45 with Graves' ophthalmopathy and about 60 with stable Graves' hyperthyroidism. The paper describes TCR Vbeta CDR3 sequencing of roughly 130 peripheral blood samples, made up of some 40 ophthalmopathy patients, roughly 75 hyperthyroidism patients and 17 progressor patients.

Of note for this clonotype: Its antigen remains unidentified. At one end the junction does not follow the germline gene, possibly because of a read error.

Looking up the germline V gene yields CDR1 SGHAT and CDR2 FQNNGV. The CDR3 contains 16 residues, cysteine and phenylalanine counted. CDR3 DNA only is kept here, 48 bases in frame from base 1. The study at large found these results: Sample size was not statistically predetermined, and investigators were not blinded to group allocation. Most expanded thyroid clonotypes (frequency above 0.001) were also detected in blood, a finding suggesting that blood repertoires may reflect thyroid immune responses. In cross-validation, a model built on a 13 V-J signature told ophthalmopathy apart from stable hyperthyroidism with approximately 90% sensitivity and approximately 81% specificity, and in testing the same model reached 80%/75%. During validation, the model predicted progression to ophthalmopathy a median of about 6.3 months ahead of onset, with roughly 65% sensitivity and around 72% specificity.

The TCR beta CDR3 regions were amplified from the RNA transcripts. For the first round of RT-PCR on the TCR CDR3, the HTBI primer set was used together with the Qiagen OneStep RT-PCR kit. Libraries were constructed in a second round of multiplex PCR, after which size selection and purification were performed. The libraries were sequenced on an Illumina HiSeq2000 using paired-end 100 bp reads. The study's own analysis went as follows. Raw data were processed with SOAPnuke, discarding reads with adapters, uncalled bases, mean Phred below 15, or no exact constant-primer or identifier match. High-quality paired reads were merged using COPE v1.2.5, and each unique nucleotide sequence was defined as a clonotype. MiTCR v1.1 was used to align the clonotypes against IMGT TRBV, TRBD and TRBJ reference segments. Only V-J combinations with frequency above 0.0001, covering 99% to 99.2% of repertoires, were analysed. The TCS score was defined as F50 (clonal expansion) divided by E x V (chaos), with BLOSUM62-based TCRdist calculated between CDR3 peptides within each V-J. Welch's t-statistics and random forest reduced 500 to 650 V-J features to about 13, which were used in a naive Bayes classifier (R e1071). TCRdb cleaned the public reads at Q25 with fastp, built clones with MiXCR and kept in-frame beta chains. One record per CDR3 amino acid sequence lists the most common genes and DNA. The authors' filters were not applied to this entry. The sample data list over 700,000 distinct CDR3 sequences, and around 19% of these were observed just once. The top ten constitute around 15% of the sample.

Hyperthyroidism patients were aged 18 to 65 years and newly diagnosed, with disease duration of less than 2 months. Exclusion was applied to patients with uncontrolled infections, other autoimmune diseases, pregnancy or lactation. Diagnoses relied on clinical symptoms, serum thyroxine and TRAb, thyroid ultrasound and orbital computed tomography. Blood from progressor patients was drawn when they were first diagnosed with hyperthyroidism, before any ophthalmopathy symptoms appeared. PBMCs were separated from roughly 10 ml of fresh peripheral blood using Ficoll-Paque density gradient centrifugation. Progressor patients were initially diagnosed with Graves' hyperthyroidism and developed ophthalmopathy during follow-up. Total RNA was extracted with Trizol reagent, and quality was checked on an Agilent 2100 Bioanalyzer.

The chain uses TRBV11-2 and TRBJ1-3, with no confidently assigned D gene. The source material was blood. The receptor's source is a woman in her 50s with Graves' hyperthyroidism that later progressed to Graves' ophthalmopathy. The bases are TGTGCCAGCAGCTTAGCCCACCCCCAGTCTGGAGACACCATATATTTT. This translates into CASSLAHPQSGDTIYF.